Below, one T cell receptor (beta chain) is given with its context. Its target is unknown. This entry comes from a study of cytomegalovirus exposure and HLA in healthy donors. Study results and caveats: DRB1 showed the most TCR associations and HLA-C the fewest in a later analysis, as rates varied by HLA locus. Follow-up analysis seemed to connect common viral pathogens with several of the most significant clusters identified.

PCR primers comprised 60 Vbeta and 13 Jbeta primers. Generated by immunoSEQ multiplex PCR, the TCRdb table keeps only in-frame clones and is missing some. The data contain around 120,000 clones, under 90% of them singletons. The CDR3 is 11 amino acids. Trimming shortened V by 3 bases and J by 5 bases, and 2 bases separated the two germline ends. The germline V gene encodes CDR1 LNHDA and CDR2 SQIVND (reference sequence). All donors participated as healthy donors of bone marrow. The material sequenced was PBMCs. This TCR came from a female donor in good health and CMV-seropositive. V gene TRBV19 combines with J gene TRBJ2-1; D unresolved. CDR3 DNA: TGTGCCAGTAGTATCGACAATGAGCAGTTCTTC. It translates to CASSIDNEQFF.